This is a list of T cell receptor beta chains from one sample in a study of PD-L1 blockade in urothelial cancer. Using immunoSEQ multiplex PCR, the repertoire was profiled, and TCRdb retains in-frame clones only, with some absent. The sample holds some 120,000 clones, roughly 89% seen once. The starting material was PBMCs, obtained around atezolizumab (anti-PD-L1) treatment. Every receptor here comes from a man between 60 and 75 years old with urothelial cancer. CDR3s include the opening cysteine and the closing phenylalanine or tryptophan. Fields, in order: D gene, J gene, clone size, V gene, CDR3 DNA, CDR3 protein. The D gene is left open where the match is weak. Size is omitted from some rows. Given values are once, few, many or a class for expanded clones.

TRBD1,TRBJ1-2,NA,TRBV6-5,TGTGCCAGCAAGCGGACAGGGCTCGATGGCTACACCTTC,CASKRTGLDGYTF
TRBD2,TRBJ2-2,NA,TRBV27,TGTGCCAGCAGGACGGGACTAGCCACCGGGGAGCTGTTTTTT,CASRTGLATGELFF
NA,TRBJ2-1,NA,TRBV5-1,TGCGCCAGCAGCTTGGGGCCGTTCGATGAGCAGTTCTTC,CASSLGPFDEQFF
NA,TRBJ1-3,NA,TRBV6-6,TGTGCCAGCAGTTACTCGACAGGCTCTGGAAACACCATATATTTT,CASSYSTGSGNTIYF
TRBD2,TRBJ2-7,NA,TRBV7-2,TGTGCCAGCAGCCGCCAGCGGGGTATGTACGAGCAGTACTTC,CASSRQRGMYEQYF
TRBD1,TRBJ2-7,NA,TRBV5-6,TGTGCCAGCAGCTTTGTAGGACAGGGCTGGTACGAGCAGTACTTC,CASSFVGQGWYEQYF
TRBD1,TRBJ2-1,NA,TRBV6-5,TGTGCCAGCAGTAGGGGGCTACTCGGCAATGAGCAGTTCTTC,CASSRGLLGNEQFF
TRBD1,TRBJ1-2,NA,TRBV7-6,TGTGCCAGCAGTTTATCAACAGGGGGCGGCGATGGCTACACCTTC,CASSLSTGGGDGYTF
TRBD2,TRBJ2-7,NA,TRBV11-3,TGTGCCAGCAGCTTAGGCGGGAGGGCCCACGAGCAGTACTTC,CASSLGGRAHEQYF
TRBD1,TRBJ1-2,NA,TRBV4-1,TGCGCCAGCAGCCAACCGGGACAGGGGGCCTCTGGCTACACCTTC,CASSQPGQGASGYTF
NA,TRBJ1-6,few,TRBV5-3,TGTGCCAGAAGCAGCGGGACTCAGAATTCACCCCTCCACTTT,CARSSGTQNSPLHF
NA,TRBJ1-1,NA,TRBV28,TGTGCCAGTAACTTTTTCGGGGGTACTGAAGCTTTCTTT,CASNFFGGTEAFF
NA,TRBJ1-4,NA,TRBV7-8,TGTGCCAGCAGCTTAGGGACAGTAGAAAAACTGTTTTTT,CASSLGTVEKLFF
TRBD1,TRBJ2-7,NA,TRBV10-2,TGCGCCACTACACCGGGACAGGGGGTAGACGAGCAGTACTTC,CATTPGQGVDEQYF
NA,TRBJ2-3,few,TRBV7-2,TGTGCCAGCAGCTCGGGGGCGGGAGATAGGGATACGCAGTATTTT,CASSSGAGDRDTQYF
TRBD1,TRBJ2-7,few,TRBV19,TGTGCCAGTAGTCGCCGGGACAGGGGGTTTCACGAGCAGTACTTC,CASSRRDRGFHEQYF
TRBD1,TRBJ1-1,NA,TRBV5-4,TGTGCCAGCAGCCCCTTTGCAGGGGGCAAGTCTGAAGCTTTCTTT,CASSPFAGGKSEAFF
TRBD1,TRBJ1-2,few,TRBV19,TGTGCCAGTAGTATAACCGGGACAGGGGACTATGGCTACACCTTC,CASSITGTGDYGYTF
NA,TRBJ1-2,NA,TRBV30,TGTGCCTGGACCCGCGGTCAGGGAACTAACTATGGCTACACCTTC,CAWTRGQGTNYGYTF
NA,TRBJ1-5,NA,TRBV6-6,TGTGCCAGCAGTTACGTTTCGGACAGTCGCAATCAGCCCCAGCATTTT,CASSYVSDSRNQPQHF
NA,TRBJ1-2,few,TRBV6-1,TGTGCCAGCAGTGGGGGTCGAGGGGCGGGAGGCTACACCTTC,CASSGGRGAGGYTF
NA,TRBJ2-4,once,TRBV7-9,TGTGCCAGCAGCTCCCGACAGGTCTACGGCAAAAACATTCAGTACTTC,CASSSRQVYGKNIQYF
NA,TRBJ2-7,NA,TRBV6-6,TGTGCCAGCAGTGCCTCCGGAGCCTACGAGCAGTACTTC,CASSASGAYEQYF
TRBD2,TRBJ2-1,once,TRBV10-3,TGTGCCATCAGACCGGGACTAGCGGGACTGAGCTCCTACAATGAGCAGTTCTTC,CAIRPGLAGLSSYNEQFF
TRBD1,TRBJ2-7,NA,TRBV6-1,TGTGCCAGCAGGCACAGGGGCCCCTACGAGCAGTACTTC,CASRHRGPYEQYF
TRBD1,TRBJ1-2,NA,TRBV6-1,TGTGCCAGCAGTGAAGCACAGGGGTCGGGCTACACCTTC,CASSEAQGSGYTF